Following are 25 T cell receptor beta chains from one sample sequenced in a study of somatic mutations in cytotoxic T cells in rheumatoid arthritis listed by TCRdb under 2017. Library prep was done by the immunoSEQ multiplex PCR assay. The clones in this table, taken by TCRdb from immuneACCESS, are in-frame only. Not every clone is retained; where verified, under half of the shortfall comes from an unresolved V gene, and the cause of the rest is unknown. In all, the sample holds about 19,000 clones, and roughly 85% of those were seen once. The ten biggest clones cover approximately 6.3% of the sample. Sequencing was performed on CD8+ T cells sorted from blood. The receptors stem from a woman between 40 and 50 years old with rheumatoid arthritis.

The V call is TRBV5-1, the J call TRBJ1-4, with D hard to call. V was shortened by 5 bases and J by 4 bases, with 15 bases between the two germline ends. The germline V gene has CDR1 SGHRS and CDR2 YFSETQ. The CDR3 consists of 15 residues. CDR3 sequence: CASSGEGHNNEKLFF. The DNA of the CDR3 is TGCGCCAGCAGTGGAGAGGGCCACAATAATGAAAAACTGTTTTTT. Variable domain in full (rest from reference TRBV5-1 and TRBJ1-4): KAGVTQTPRYLIKTRGQQVTLSCSPISGHRSVSWYQQTPGQGLQFLFEYFSETQRNKGNFPGRFSGRQFSNSRSEMNVSTLELGDSALYLCASSGEGHNNEKLFFGSGTQLSVL.

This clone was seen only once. The DNA for the CDR3 is TGTGCCAGCAGCCGGGTGGCTAGCGCTTACAATGAGCAGTTCTTC. As protein: CASSRVASAYNEQFF. V usage is TRBV7-7 and J usage is TRBJ2-1; D possibly corresponds to TRBD2 (6 bases). Trimming took off 5 bases at V and 4 bases at J, with 15 bases between the two ends. The CDR3 is 15 residues long. Germline V gene lookup returns CDR1 SSHAT and CDR2 FNYEAQ (reference sequence).

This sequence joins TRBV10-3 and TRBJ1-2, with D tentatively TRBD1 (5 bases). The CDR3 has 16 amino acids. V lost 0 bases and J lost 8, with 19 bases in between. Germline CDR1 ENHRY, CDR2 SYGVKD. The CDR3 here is CAISESRQGFASGYTF. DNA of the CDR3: TGTGCCATCAGTGAGTCCCGCCAGGGATTCGCCAGCGGCTACACCTTC.

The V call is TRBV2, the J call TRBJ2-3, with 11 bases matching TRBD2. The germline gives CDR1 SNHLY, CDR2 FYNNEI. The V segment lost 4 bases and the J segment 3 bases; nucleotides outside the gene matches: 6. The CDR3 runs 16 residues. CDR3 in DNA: TGTGCCAGCAGTGGACCGGGACTAGCGGTTACAGATACGCAGTATTTT. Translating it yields CASSGPGLAVTDTQYF.

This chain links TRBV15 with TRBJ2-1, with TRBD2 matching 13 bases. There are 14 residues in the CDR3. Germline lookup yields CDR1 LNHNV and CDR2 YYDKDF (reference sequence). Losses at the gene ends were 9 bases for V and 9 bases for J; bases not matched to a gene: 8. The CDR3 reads CATGKGLAGSEQFF. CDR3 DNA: TGTGCCACAGGGAAGGGACTAGCGGGATCTGAGCAGTTCTTC.

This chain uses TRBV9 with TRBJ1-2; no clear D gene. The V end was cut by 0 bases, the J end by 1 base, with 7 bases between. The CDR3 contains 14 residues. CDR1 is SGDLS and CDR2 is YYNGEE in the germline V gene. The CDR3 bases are TGTGCCAGCAGCGTAGGAGGCAGTAACTATGGCTACACCTTC. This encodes CASSVGGSNYGYTF. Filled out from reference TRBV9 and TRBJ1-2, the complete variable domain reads DSGVTQTPKHLITATGQRVTLRCSPRSGDLSVYWYQQSLDQGLQFLIQYYNGEERAKGNILERFSAQQFPDLHSELNLSSLELGDSALYFCASSVGGSNYGYTFGSGTRLTVV.

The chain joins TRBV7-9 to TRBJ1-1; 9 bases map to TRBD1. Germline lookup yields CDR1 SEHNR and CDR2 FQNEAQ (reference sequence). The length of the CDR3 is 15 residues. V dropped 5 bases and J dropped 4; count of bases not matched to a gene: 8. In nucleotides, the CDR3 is TGTGCCAGCAGCCCAGGACAGGGGATAGTCACTGAAGCTTTCTTT. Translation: CASSPGQGIVTEAFF.

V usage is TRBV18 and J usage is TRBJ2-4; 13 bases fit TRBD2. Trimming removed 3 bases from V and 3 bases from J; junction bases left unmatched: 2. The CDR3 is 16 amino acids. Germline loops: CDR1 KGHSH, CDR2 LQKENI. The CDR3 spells CASSPGTSGVKNIQYF. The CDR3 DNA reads TGTGCCAGCTCACCGGGGACTAGCGGGGTCAAAAACATTCAGTACTTC.

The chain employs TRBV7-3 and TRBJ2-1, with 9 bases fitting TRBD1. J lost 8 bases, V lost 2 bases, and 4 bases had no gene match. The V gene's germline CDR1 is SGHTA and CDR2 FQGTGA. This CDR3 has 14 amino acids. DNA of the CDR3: TGTGCCAGCAGCTTAGGGACAGGGAGGGATGAGCAGTTCTTC. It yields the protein CASSLGTGRDEQFF.

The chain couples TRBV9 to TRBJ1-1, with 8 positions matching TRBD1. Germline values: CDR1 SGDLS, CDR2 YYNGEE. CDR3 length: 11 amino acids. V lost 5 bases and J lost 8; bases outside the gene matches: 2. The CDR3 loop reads CASRGQGEAFF. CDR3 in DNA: TGTGCCAGCAGAGGACAGGGAGAAGCTTTCTTT.

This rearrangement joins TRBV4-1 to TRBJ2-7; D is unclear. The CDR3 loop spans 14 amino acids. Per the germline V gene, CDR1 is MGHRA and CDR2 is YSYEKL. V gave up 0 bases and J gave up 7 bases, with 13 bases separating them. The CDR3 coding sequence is TGCGCCAGCAGCCAAGACCCCGCTATGAGGGAGCAGTACTTC. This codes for CASSQDPAMREQYF.

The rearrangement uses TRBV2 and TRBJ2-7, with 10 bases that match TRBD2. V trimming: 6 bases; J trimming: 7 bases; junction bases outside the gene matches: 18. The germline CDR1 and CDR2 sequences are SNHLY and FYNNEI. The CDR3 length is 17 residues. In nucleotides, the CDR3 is TGTGCCAGCAGCGCCGGTGCTAGCGGGAGTTTTTCGGGAGAGCAGTACTTC. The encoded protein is CASSAGASGSFSGEQYF.

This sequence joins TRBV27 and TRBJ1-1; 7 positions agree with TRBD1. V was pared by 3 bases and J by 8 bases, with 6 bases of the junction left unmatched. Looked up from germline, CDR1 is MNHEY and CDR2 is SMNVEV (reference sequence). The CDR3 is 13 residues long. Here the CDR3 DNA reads TGTGCCAGCAGTTTTGGACAGGCCAAGGAAGCTTTCTTT. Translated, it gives CASSFGQAKEAFF.

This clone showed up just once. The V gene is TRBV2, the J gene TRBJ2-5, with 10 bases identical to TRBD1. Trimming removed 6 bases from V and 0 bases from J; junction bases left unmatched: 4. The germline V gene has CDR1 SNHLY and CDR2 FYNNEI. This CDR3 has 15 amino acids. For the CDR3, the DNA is TGTGCCAGCAGCGGGGACAGGGGAAACCAAGAGACCCAGTACTTC. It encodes CASSGDRGNQETQYF.

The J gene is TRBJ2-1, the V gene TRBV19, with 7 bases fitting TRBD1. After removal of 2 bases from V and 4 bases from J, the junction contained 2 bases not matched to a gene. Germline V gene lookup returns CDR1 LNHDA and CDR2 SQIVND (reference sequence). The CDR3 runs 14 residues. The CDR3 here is CASSIRGLYNEQFF. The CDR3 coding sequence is TGTGCCAGTAGTATAAGGGGGCTGTACAATGAGCAGTTCTTC.

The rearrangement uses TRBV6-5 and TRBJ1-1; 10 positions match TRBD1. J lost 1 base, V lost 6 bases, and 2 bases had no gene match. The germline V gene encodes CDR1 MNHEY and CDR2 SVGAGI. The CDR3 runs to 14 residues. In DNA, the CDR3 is TGTGCCAGCAGCCGGACAGGGGGGAACACTGAAGCTTTCTTT. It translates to CASSRTGGNTEAFF.

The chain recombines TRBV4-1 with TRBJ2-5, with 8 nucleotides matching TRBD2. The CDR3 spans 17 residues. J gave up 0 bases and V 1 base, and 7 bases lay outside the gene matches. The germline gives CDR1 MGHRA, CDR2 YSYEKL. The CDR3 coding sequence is TGCGCCAGCAGCCAAGGACCCAGCGGGAGTCACCAAGAGACCCAGTACTTC. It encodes CASSQGPSGSHQETQYF.

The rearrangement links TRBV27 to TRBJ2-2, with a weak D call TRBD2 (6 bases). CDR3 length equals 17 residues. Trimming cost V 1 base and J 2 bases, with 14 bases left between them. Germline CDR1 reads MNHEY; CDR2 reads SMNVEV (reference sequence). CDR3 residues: CASSLWAGGGNTGELFF. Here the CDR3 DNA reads TGTGCCAGCAGTTTATGGGCCGGGGGTGGAAACACCGGGGAGCTGTTTTTT.

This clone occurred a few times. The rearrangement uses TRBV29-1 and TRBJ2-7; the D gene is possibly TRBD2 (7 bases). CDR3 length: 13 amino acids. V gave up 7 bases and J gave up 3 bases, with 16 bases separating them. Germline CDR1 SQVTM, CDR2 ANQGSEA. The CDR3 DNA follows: TGCAGCGGCGGGGGACACCGATACTACGAGCAGTACTTC. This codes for CSGGGHRYYEQYF.

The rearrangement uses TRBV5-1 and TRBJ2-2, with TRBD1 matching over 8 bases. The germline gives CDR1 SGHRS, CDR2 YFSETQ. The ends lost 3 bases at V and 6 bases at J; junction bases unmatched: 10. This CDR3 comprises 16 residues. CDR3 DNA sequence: TGCGCCAGCAGCTCACGACAGGGGCTGGACTCCGGGGAGCTGTTTTTT. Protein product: CASSSRQGLDSGELFF.

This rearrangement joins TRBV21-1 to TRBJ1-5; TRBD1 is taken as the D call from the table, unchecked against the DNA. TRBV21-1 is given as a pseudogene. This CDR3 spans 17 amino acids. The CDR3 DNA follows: TGTGCCAGCAGCAAAAAAAGAGGGCAGGGGGTACGCCAGCCCCAGCATTTT. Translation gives CASSKKRGQGVRQPQHF.

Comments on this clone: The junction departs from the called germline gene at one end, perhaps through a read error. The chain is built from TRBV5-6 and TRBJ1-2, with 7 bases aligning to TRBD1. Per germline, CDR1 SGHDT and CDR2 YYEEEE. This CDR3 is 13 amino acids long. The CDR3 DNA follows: TGTGCCAGCAGCTTGGGGACAGGAGCCCTGCGGGGATTC. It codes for CASSLGTGALRGF.

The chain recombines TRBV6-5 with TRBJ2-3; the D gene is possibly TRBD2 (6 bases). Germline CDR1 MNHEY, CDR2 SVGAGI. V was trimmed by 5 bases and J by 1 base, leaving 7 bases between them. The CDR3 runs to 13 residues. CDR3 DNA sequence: TGTGCCAGCAGTCTAGCGCGCACAGATACGCAGTATTTT. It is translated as CASSLARTDTQYF.

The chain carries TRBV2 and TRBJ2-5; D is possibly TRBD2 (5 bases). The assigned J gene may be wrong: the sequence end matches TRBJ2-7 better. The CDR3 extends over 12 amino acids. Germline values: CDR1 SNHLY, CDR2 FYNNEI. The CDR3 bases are TGTGCCAGCAGAGGAGGTTCCTACGAGCAGTACTTC. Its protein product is CASRGGSYEQYF.

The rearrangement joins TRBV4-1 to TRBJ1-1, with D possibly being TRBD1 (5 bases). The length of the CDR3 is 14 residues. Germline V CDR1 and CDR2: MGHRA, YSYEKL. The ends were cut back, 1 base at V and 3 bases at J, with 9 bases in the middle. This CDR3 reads CASSQVWGDTEAFF. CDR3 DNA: TGCGCCAGCAGCCAAGTATGGGGGGACACTGAAGCTTTCTTT.